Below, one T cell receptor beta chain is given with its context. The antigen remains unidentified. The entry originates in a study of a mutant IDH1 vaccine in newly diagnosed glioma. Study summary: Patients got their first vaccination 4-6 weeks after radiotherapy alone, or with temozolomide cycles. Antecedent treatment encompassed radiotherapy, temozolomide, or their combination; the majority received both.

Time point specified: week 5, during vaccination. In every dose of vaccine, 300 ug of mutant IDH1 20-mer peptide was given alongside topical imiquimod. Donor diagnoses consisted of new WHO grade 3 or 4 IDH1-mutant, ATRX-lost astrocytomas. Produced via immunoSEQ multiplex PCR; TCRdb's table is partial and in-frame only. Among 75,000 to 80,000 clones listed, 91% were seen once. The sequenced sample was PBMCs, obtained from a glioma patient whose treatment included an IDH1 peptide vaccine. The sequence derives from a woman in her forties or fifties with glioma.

CDR3 loop: CASSLKGLGDLTDTQYF. The CDR3 bases are TGTGCCAGCAGCCTTAAGGGGTTGGGAGACCTGACAGATACGCAGTATTTT. The gene calls are TRBV4-2 and TRBJ2-3; D tentatively reads TRBD1 or TRBD2 (5 bases each). Trimming shortened V by 4 bases and J by 3 bases, and 20 bases separated the two germline ends. Germline V gives CDR1 LGHNA, CDR2 YNFKEQ. The CDR3 extends over 17 amino acids.